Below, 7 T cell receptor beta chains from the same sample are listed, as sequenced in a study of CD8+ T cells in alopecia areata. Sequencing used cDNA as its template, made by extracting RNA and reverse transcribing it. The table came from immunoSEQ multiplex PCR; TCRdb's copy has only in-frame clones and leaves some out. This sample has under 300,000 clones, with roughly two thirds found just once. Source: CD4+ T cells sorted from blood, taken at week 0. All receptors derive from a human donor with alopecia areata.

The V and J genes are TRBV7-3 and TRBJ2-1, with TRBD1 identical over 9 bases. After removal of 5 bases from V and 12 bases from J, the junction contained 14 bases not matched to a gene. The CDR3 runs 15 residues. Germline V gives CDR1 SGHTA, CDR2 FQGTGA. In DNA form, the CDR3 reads TGTGCCAGCAGCCCCCCGGGACAGGGTATCTCTCGGCAGTTCTTC. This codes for CASSPPGQGISRQFF.

The CDR3 region is CSVGGPVPGQGARSYEQYF. In DNA form, the CDR3 reads TGCAGCGTTGGGGGCCCGGTCCCTGGACAGGGGGCGCGGTCCTACGAGCAGTACTTC. The chain couples TRBV29-1 to TRBJ2-7; 11 bases match TRBD1. CDR1 and CDR2 from the germline V gene are SQVTM and ANQGSEA. V shed 4 bases and J 1 base; nucleotides not matched to a gene: 18. The CDR3 sequence is 19 residues long.

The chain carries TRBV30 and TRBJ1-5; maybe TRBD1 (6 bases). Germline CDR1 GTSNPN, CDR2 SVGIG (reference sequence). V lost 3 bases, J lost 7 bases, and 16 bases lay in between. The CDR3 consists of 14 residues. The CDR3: CAWSPTGGGQPQHF. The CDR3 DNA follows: TGTGCCTGGAGCCCGACAGGCGGCGGGCAGCCCCAGCATTTT.

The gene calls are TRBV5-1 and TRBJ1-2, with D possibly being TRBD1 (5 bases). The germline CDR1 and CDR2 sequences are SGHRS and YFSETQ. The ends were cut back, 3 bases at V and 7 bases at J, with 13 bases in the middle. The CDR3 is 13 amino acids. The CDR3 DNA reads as TGCGCCAGCAGCTCAGGAGAGGGGATTGGCTACACCTTC. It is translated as CASSSGEGIGYTF.

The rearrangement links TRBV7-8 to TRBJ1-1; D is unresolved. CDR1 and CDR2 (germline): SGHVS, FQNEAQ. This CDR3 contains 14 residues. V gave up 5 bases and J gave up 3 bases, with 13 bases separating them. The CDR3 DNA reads TGTGCCAGCAGCCGGGAGACGGCTTACACTGAAGCTTTCTTT. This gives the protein CASSRETAYTEAFF.

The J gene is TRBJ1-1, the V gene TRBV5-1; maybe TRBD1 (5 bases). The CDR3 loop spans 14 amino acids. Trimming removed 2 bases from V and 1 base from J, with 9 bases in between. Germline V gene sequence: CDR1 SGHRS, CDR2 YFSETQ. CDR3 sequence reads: CASSLSQGNTEAFF. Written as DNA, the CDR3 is TGCGCCAGCAGCTTAAGCCAGGGGAACACTGAAGCTTTCTTT.

This CDR3 is CASSPIGGAGELFF. CDR3 DNA sequence: TGTGCCAGCTCACCGATCGGCGGTGCCGGGGAGCTGTTTTTT. V is TRBV18 and J is TRBJ2-2; no reliable D call. V shed 3 bases and J shed 6 bases, with 11 bases lying between them. The CDR3 length is 14 residues. CDR1 is KGHSH, CDR2 LQKENI, per germline.